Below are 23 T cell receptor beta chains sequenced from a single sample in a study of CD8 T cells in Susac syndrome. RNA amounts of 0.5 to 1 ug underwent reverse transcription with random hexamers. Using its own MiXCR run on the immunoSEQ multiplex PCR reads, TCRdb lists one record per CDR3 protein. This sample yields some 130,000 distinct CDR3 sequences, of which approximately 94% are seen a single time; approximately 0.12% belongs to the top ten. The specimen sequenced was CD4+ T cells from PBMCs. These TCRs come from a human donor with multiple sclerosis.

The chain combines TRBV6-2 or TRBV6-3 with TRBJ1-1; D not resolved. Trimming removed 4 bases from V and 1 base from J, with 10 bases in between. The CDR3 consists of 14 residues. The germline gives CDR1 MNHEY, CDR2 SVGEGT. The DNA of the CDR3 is TGTGCCAGCAGTTTTACGACACCGAACACTGAAGCTTTCTTT. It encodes CASSFTTPNTEAFF.

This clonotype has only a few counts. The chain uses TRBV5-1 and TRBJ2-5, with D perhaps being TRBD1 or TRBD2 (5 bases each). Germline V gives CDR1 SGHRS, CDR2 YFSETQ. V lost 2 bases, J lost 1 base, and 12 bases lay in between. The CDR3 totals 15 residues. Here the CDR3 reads CASSFSGTSQETQYF. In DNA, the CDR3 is TGCGCCAGCAGCTTCTCCGGGACCTCCCAAGAGACCCAGTACTTC.

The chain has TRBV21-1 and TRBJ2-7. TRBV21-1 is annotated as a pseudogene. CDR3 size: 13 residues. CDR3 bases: TGTGCCAGCAGCAAGAGGCAATCCTACGAGCAGTACTTC. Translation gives CASSKRQSYEQYF.

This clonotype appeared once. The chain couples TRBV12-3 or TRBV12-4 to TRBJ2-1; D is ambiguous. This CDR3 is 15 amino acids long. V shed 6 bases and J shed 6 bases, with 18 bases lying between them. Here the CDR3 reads CASSPSSARSNEQFF. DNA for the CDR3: TGTGCCAGCAGCCCTTCGAGCGCCCGGTCCAATGAGCAGTTCTTC.

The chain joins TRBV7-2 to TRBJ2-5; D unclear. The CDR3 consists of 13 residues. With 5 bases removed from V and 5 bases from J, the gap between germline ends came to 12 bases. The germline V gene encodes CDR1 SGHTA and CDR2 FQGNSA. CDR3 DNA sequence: TGTGCCAGCAGCATCAACAACGGGGAGACCCAGTACTTC. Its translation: CASSINNGETQYF.

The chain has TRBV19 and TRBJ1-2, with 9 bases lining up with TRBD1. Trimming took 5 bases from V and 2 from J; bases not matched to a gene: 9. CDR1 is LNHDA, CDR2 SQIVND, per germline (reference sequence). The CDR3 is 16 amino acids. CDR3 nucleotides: TGTGCCAGTAGTCGACTCGGACAGGGGAGGAACTATGGCTACACCTTC. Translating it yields CASSRLGQGRNYGYTF.

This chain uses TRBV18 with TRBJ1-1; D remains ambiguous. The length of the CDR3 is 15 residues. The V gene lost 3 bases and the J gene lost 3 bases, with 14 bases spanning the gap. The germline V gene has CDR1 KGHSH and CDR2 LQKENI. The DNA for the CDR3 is TGTGCCAGCTCACCTTATGGGCGAGGAGACACTGAAGCTTTCTTT. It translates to CASSPYGRGDTEAFF.

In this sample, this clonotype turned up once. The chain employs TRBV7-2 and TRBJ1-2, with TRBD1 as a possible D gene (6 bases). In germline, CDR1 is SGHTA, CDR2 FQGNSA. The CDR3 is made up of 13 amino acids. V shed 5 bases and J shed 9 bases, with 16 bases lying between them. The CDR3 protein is CASSQQGPISYTF. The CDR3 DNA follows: TGTGCCAGCAGCCAACAGGGCCCCATCAGCTACACCTTC.

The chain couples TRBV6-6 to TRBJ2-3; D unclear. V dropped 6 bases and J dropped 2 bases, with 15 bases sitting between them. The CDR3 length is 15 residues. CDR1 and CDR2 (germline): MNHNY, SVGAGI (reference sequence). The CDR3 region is CASSFSGLITDTQYF. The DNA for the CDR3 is TGTGCCAGCAGCTTTTCCGGGCTCATCACAGATACGCAGTATTTT.

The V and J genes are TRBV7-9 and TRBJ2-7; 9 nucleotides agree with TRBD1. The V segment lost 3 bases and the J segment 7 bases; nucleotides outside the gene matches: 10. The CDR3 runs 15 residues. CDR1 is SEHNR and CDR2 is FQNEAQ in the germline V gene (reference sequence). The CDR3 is CASSFPGQGPGEQYF. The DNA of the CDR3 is TGTGCCAGCAGCTTTCCGGGACAGGGCCCAGGGGAGCAGTACTTC. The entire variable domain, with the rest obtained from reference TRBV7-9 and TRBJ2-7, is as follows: DTGVSQNPRHKITKRGQNVTFRCDPISEHNRLYWYRQTLGQGPEFLTYFQNEAQLEKSRLLSDRFSAERPKGSFSTLEIQRTEQGDSAMYLCASSFPGQGPGEQYFGPGTRLTVT.

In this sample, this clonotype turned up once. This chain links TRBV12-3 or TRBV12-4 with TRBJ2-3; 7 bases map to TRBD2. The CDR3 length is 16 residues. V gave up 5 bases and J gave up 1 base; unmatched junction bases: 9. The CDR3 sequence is CASSQTLAQGTDTQYF. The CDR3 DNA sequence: TGTGCCAGCAGTCAAACACTAGCGCAAGGCACAGATACGCAGTATTTT.

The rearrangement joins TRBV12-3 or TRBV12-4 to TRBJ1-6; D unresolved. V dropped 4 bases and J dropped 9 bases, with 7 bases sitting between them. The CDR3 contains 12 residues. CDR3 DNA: TGTGCCAGCAGTTATGACGTTTCACCCCTCCACTTT. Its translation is CASSYDVSPLHF.

The CDR3 DNA reads as TGCAGCGTTGAAGAATTTGGAAGGACAGATACGCAGTATTTT. This encodes CSVEEFGRTDTQYF. The chain joins TRBV29-1 to TRBJ2-3, with D uncertain. CDR3 length: 14 residues. Germline V gene sequence: CDR1 SQVTM, CDR2 ANQGSEA. V lost 0 bases, J lost 3 bases, and 10 bases lay in between.

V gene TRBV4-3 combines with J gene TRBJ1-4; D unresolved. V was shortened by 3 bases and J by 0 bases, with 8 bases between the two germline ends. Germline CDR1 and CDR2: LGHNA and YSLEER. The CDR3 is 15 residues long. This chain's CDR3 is CASSQEGATNEKLFF. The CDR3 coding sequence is TGCGCCAGCAGCCAGGAAGGAGCAACTAATGAAAAACTGTTTTTT.

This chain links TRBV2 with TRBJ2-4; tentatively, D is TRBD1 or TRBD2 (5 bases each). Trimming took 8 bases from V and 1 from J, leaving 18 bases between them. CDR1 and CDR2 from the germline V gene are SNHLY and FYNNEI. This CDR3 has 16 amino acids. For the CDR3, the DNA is TGTGCCAGCGGGGGAAGACTGGTCGGGGCCAAAAACATTCAGTACTTC. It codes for CASGGRLVGAKNIQYF. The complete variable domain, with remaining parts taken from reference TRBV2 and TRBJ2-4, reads EPEVTQTPSHQVTQMGQEVILRCVPISNHLYFYWYRQILGQKVEFLVSFYNNEISEKSEIFDDQFSVERPDGSNFTLKIRSTKLEDSAMYFCASGGRLVGAKNIQYFGAGTRLSVL.

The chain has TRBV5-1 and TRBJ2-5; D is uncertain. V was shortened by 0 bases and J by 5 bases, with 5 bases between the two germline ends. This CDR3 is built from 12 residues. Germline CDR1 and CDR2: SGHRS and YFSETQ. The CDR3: CASSLVSETQYF. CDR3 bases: TGCGCCAGCAGCTTGGTGTCGGAGACCCAGTACTTC.

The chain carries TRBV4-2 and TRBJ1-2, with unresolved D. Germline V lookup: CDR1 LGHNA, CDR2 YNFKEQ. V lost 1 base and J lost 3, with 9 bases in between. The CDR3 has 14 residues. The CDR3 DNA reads TGTGCCAGCAGCCAAGTAGGCCAGGACTATGGCTACACCTTC. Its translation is CASSQVGQDYGYTF.

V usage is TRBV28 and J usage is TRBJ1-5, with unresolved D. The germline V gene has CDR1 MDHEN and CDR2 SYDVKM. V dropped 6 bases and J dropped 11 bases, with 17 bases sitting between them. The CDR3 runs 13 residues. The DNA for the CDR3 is TGTGCCAGCAGCCCTCCCTTAATCGTAGCCCAGCATTTT. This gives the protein CASSPPLIVAQHF.

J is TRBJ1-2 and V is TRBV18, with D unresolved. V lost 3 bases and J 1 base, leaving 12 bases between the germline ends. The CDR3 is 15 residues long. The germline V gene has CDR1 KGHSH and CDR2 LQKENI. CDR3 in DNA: TGTGCCAGCTCACCTCCGGACGGAATTAACTATGGCTACACCTTC. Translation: CASSPPDGINYGYTF.

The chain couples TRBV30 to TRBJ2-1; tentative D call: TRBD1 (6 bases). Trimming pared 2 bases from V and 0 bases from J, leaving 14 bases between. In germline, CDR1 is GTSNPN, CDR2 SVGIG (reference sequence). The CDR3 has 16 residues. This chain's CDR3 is CAWSTTGLPSYNEQFF. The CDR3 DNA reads TGTGCCTGGAGTACGACAGGACTCCCCTCCTACAATGAGCAGTTCTTC.

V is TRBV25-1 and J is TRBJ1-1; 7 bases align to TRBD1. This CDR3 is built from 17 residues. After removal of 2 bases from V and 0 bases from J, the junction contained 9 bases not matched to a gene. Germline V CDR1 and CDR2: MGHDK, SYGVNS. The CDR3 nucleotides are TGTGCCAGCAGTGAAACCCTATCGACAGGGATGAACACTGAAGCTTTCTTT. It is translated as CASSETLSTGMNTEAFF.

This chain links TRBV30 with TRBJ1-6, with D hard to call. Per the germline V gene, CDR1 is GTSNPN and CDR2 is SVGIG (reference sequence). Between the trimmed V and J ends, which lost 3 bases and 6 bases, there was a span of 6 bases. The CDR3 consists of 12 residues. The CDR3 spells CAWSQVNSPLHF. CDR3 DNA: TGTGCCTGGAGCCAGGTTAATTCACCCCTCCACTTT.

The CDR3 reads CASSSGGVGNTIYF. The CDR3 DNA reads as TGTGCCAGCAGCTCTGGGGGAGTCGGGAACACCATATATTTT. The chain recombines TRBV11-2 with TRBJ1-3, with D perhaps TRBD1 (5 bases). Germline V lookup: CDR1 SGHAT, CDR2 FQNNGV. The CDR3 loop spans 14 amino acids. V was shortened by 4 bases and J by 7 bases, with 14 bases between the two germline ends.